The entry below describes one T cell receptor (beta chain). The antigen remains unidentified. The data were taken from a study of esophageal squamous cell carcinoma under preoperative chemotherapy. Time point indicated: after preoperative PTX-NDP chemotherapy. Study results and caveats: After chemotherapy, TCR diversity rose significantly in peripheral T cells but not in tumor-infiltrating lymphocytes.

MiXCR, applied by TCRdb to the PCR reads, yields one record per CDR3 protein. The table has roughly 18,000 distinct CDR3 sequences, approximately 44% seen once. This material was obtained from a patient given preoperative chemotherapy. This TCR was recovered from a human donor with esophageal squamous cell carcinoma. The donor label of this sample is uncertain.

The CDR3: CASSPIFPEAQYF. The CDR3, as DNA: TGTGCCAGCAGCCCCATTTTTCCCGAGGCCCAGTACTTC. The V call is TRBV7-6, the J call TRBJ2-5; no reliable D call. The CDR3 extends over 13 amino acids. Deletions cut 5 bases from V and 9 bases from J, with 16 bases between. Germline CDR1 SGHVS, CDR2 FNYEAQ.